This is a list of T cell receptor beta chains from one sample in a study of T cell repertoires in cytomegalovirus infection. From the reads, TCRdb called clonotypes with MiXCR, one entry per CDR3 protein. The sample has about 400,000 distinct CDR3 sequences, 15% to 20% seen once; the top ten hold under 9%. Sequencing used PBMCs. These receptors all stem from a human donor in good health (CMV status not recorded). Some clones in this sample may be carry-over from other donors' samples. The CDR3 runs from the conserved cysteine through the conserved F or W. Each record gives: J gene, clone size, V gene, D gene, CDR3 DNA, CDR3 protein. A D gene is named only where the DNA matches it firmly. Size is omitted from some rows. Given values are once, few, many or a class for expanded clones.

j_call: TRBJ1-1; clone_size: -; v_call: TRBV6-5; d_call: -; cdr3_nt: TGTGCCAGCAGCCCCGGGGGGCCGCCGAATGAAGCTTTCTTT; cdr3_aa: CASSPGGPPNEAFF
j_call: TRBJ1-1; clone_size: few; v_call: TRBV11-2; d_call: -; cdr3_nt: TGTGCCAGCAGCTTAACGGGGACGGGAGAAGCTTTCTTT; cdr3_aa: CASSLTGTGEAFF
j_call: TRBJ2-1; clone_size: few; v_call: TRBV5-8; d_call: -; cdr3_nt: TGTGCCAGCAGCTTGGCGGAGGACTCCTACAATGAGCAGTTCTTC; cdr3_aa: CASSLAEDSYNEQFF
j_call: TRBJ2-3; clone_size: -; v_call: TRBV4-1; d_call: TRBD2; cdr3_nt: TGCGCCAGCAGCCAAGAACCCCACCCGACTAGCGGGAAAGATACGCAGTATTTT; cdr3_aa: CASSQEPHPTSGKDTQYF
j_call: TRBJ1-1; clone_size: -; v_call: TRBV12-3/TRBV12-4; d_call: -; cdr3_nt: TGTGCCAGCGGGATCCTGAACACTGAAGCTTTCTTT; cdr3_aa: CASGILNTEAFF
j_call: TRBJ2-1; clone_size: many; v_call: TRBV7-2; d_call: -; cdr3_nt: TGTGCCAGCAGCTTAGGAGGGGCTATTCGTGAGCAGTTCTTC; cdr3_aa: CASSLGGAIREQFF
j_call: TRBJ2-1; clone_size: many; v_call: TRBV19; d_call: -; cdr3_nt: TGTGCCAGTAGCCCTGGGACGGGAGACTACGGTGAGCAGTTCTTC; cdr3_aa: CASSPGTGDYGEQFF
j_call: TRBJ2-1; clone_size: many; v_call: TRBV24-1; d_call: TRBD2; cdr3_nt: TGTGCCACCAGTGATCCCCGGACTAGCGACAATGAGCAGTTCTTC; cdr3_aa: CATSDPRTSDNEQFF
j_call: TRBJ1-5; clone_size: -; v_call: TRBV7-8; d_call: -; cdr3_nt: TGTGCCAGCAGCTCCCGGGATCCCAATCAGCCCCAGCATTTT; cdr3_aa: CASSSRDPNQPQHF
j_call: TRBJ1-1; clone_size: -; v_call: TRBV20-1; d_call: TRBD1; cdr3_nt: TGCAGTGTCCTGGGACAGGTGAAGACTGAAGCTTTCTTT; cdr3_aa: CSVLGQVKTEAFF
j_call: TRBJ2-3; clone_size: few; v_call: TRBV25-1; d_call: TRBD2; cdr3_nt: TGTGCCAGCAGTGATAGGGAGGGCTTGGGGACTAGCACAGATACGCAGTATTTT; cdr3_aa: CASSDREGLGTSTDTQYF
j_call: TRBJ1-2; clone_size: many; v_call: TRBV7-2; d_call: TRBD1; cdr3_nt: TGTGCCAGCAGAACCACAGGGGGGAACCTTATTAACTATGGCTACACCTTC; cdr3_aa: CASRTTGGNLINYGYTF
j_call: TRBJ2-7; clone_size: once; v_call: TRBV5-4; d_call: -; cdr3_nt: TGTGCCAGCAGTTCCCGAACAGGGTTCGACGAGCAGTACTTC; cdr3_aa: CASSSRTGFDEQYF
j_call: TRBJ2-1; clone_size: -; v_call: TRBV28; d_call: -; cdr3_nt: TGTGCCAGCACAAATCAGGGGTTCTTGGGCAATGAGCAGTTCTTC; cdr3_aa: CASTNQGFLGNEQFF
j_call: TRBJ2-7; clone_size: few; v_call: TRBV20-1; d_call: TRBD1; cdr3_nt: TGCAGTGCTAGGGGTCGGACAGGGGGAGCCTACGAGCAGTACTTC; cdr3_aa: CSARGRTGGAYEQYF
j_call: TRBJ1-1; clone_size: few; v_call: TRBV27; d_call: -; cdr3_nt: TGTGCCAGCAGTTCAGGACAGTTTGAAGCTTTCTTT; cdr3_aa: CASSSGQFEAFF
j_call: TRBJ2-1; clone_size: -; v_call: TRBV5-6; d_call: TRBD2; cdr3_nt: TGTGCCAGCAGCTTGGTACTCCGGGGGGCCTACAATGAGCAGTTCTTC; cdr3_aa: CASSLVLRGAYNEQFF
j_call: TRBJ1-2; clone_size: -; v_call: TRBV20-1; d_call: TRBD1; cdr3_nt: TGCAGTGCTAGAGATCGGACAGGGCCCTCGTCTTCCTACTATGGTGGCTACACCTTC; cdr3_aa: CSARDRTGPSSSYYGGYTF
j_call: TRBJ2-1; clone_size: few; v_call: TRBV20-1; d_call: -; cdr3_nt: TGCAGTGCTAGCGAGACAGCTTACAATGAGCAGTTCTTC; cdr3_aa: CSASETAYNEQFF
j_call: TRBJ1-1; clone_size: few; v_call: TRBV3-1; d_call: -; cdr3_nt: TGTGCCAGCAGCCGGATCGGGGGCAGTGAAGCTTTCTTT; cdr3_aa: CASSRIGGSEAFF
j_call: TRBJ1-2; clone_size: many; v_call: TRBV7-2; d_call: -; cdr3_nt: TGTGCCAGCAGCCCGACAAGGGCTGGCTACACCTTC; cdr3_aa: CASSPTRAGYTF
j_call: TRBJ1-1; clone_size: -; v_call: TRBV12-5; d_call: -; cdr3_nt: TGTGCTAGTGGTTTTTCCCCGAGGAGCGAAGCTTTCTTT; cdr3_aa: CASGFSPRSEAFF
j_call: TRBJ2-1; clone_size: few; v_call: TRBV15; d_call: -; cdr3_nt: TGTGCCACCAGCAGAGAGGTGATACCGAGCTCCTACAATGAGCAGTTCTTC; cdr3_aa: CATSREVIPSSYNEQFF
j_call: TRBJ2-3; clone_size: -; v_call: TRBV6-6; d_call: TRBD2; cdr3_nt: TGTGCCAGCAGCGGAGCGGGACCCACAGATACGCAGTATTTT; cdr3_aa: CASSGAGPTDTQYF
j_call: TRBJ2-1; clone_size: -; v_call: TRBV7-2; d_call: -; cdr3_nt: TGTGCCAGCAGCTTAATTGCGGGCCCTAATGAGCAGTTCTTC; cdr3_aa: CASSLIAGPNEQFF
j_call: TRBJ2-5; clone_size: many; v_call: TRBV4-3; d_call: -; cdr3_nt: TGCGCCAGCAGCCAAGGCCACGGAGAGACCCAGTACTTC; cdr3_aa: CASSQGHGETQYF
j_call: TRBJ1-3; clone_size: few; v_call: TRBV3-1; d_call: -; cdr3_nt: TGTGCCAGCAGCCAAGTTTTCGGTATCTCTGGAAACACCATATATTTT; cdr3_aa: CASSQVFGISGNTIYF
j_call: TRBJ2-1; clone_size: few; v_call: TRBV10-3; d_call: -; cdr3_nt: TGTGCCATCCAAGCGGAAGGGGCCCCCAATGAGCAGTTCTTC; cdr3_aa: CAIQAEGAPNEQFF
j_call: TRBJ1-2; clone_size: many; v_call: TRBV7-2; d_call: -; cdr3_nt: TGTGCCAGCAGCTTAAATCTGGGGACCTATGGCTACACCTTC; cdr3_aa: CASSLNLGTYGYTF
j_call: TRBJ2-7; clone_size: many; v_call: TRBV7-2; d_call: TRBD2; cdr3_nt: TGTGCCAGCAGCAGAGGACTAGCGGGCGAGCAGTACTTC; cdr3_aa: CASSRGLAGEQYF
j_call: TRBJ2-7; clone_size: many; v_call: TRBV7-2; d_call: TRBD2; cdr3_nt: TGTGCCAGCAGCGTTAGCGGGGGACTCTCCTACGAGCAGTACTTC; cdr3_aa: CASSVSGGLSYEQYF
j_call: TRBJ1-5; clone_size: -; v_call: TRBV2; d_call: -; cdr3_nt: TGTGCCAGCAGTGCCGGGGAGCCCCAGCATTTT; cdr3_aa: CASSAGEPQHF
j_call: TRBJ2-7; clone_size: -; v_call: TRBV5-1; d_call: -; cdr3_nt: TGCGCCAGCAGCTTGGAACACGGTGACTCCTACGAGCAGTACTTC; cdr3_aa: CASSLEHGDSYEQYF
j_call: TRBJ2-3; clone_size: -; v_call: TRBV20-1; d_call: TRBD2; cdr3_nt: TGCAGTGCTGAAACCCCGGGGGGGAGCACAGATACGCAGTATTTT; cdr3_aa: CSAETPGGSTDTQYF
j_call: TRBJ2-3; clone_size: few; v_call: TRBV12-3/TRBV12-4; d_call: -; cdr3_nt: TGTGCCAGCAGTTTGACGGGGTTGGATACGCAGTATTTT; cdr3_aa: CASSLTGLDTQYF
j_call: TRBJ2-7; clone_size: few; v_call: TRBV19; d_call: TRBD2; cdr3_nt: TGTGCCAGTAGATGGGCAACACCGGGACTAGCTCGCGAGCAGTACTTC; cdr3_aa: CASRWATPGLAREQYF
j_call: TRBJ1-3; clone_size: -; v_call: TRBV4-1; d_call: -; cdr3_nt: TGCGCCAGCAGCCCGACAGGCTGGGACACCATATATTTT; cdr3_aa: CASSPTGWDTIYF
j_call: TRBJ2-7; clone_size: few; v_call: TRBV19; d_call: -; cdr3_nt: TGTGCCAGTAGTGCGAGCATCTCCTACGAGCAGTACTTC; cdr3_aa: CASSASISYEQYF
j_call: TRBJ1-4; clone_size: -; v_call: TRBV7-8; d_call: TRBD1; cdr3_nt: TGTGCCAGCAGGGCGAGGGGACAGGGAGACGAAAAACTGTTTTTT; cdr3_aa: CASRARGQGDEKLFF
j_call: TRBJ1-5; clone_size: many; v_call: TRBV12-3/TRBV12-4; d_call: -; cdr3_nt: TGTGCCAGCAGAAACTCAGGGTATAGCAATCAGCCCCAGCATTTT; cdr3_aa: CASRNSGYSNQPQHF
j_call: TRBJ2-1; clone_size: few; v_call: TRBV2; d_call: -; cdr3_nt: TGTGCCAGCAGCCCCGCTAGGTACAATGAGCAGTTCTTC; cdr3_aa: CASSPARYNEQFF
j_call: TRBJ2-3; clone_size: few; v_call: TRBV4-1; d_call: TRBD2; cdr3_nt: TGTGCCAGCAGCCCAAGAGGCGGCGGGGGGGCGAGCACAGATACGCAGTATTTT; cdr3_aa: CASSPRGGGGASTDTQYF
j_call: TRBJ2-3; clone_size: few; v_call: TRBV7-2; d_call: TRBD2; cdr3_nt: TGTGCCAGCAGCGGCGGGAGAAGCGGGAGGAAAGATACGCAGTATTTT; cdr3_aa: CASSGGRSGRKDTQYF
j_call: TRBJ1-1; clone_size: many; v_call: TRBV7-2; d_call: -; cdr3_nt: TGTGCCAGCAGCTACCAACGCCGCACTGAAGCTTTCTTT; cdr3_aa: CASSYQRRTEAFF